This T cell receptor (beta chain) was sequenced during a study of OX40 agonist ivuxolimab in advanced cancers. Broadly, across the study: Ivuxolimab, which targeted the costimulatory receptor OX40 (CD134), was an agonistic, fully human IgG2 monoclonal antibody. Partial responses occurred in three dose-escalation patients: two with cutaneous melanoma and one with hepatocellular carcinoma. The monotherapy dose-escalation portion (N ≈ 56 patients) of the phase I ivuxolimab trial is reported in the paper. Of the approximately 54 dose-escalation patients, hepatocellular carcinoma was present in about 20, melanoma in roughly 15, renal cell carcinoma in 9 and head and neck cancer in 9. The point of sequencing TCRbeta in the periphery was to test whether ivuxolimab changed TCR sequence diversity and drove clonal T-cell expansion. Prior anti-PD-1, anti-PD-L1 or anti-CTLA-4 therapy was permitted, and roughly two fifths of dose-escalation patients had received checkpoint inhibitors. A male proportion of 82.7% and a mean age of approximately 55 years, ranging from about 20 to 79, were recorded for the dose-escalation cohort. Intravenous ivuxolimab was administered to patients every 2 weeks at six dose levels: 0.01, 0.1, 0.3, 1.5, 3 and 10 mg/kg. Beyond this particular receptor, the publication reports: Clonal expansion of both CD4+ and CD8+ blood T cells was observed from baseline to week 6 at doses 0.1 to 3.0 mg/kg. Low levels of normalized T-cell clonal expansion were also seen in some patients who did not respond. After ivuxolimab, more expanded clones were found on average in CD8+ T cells than in CD4+ T cells. In partial responders in the 0.1-3.0 mg/kg groups, normalized peripheral clonal expansion was found to be among the lowest, especially among CD8+ T cells. Antigen specificity was not determined for the clonally expanded peripheral T cells.

From the germline V gene (reference sequence), CDR1 is DFQATT and CDR2 is SNEGSKA. Deletion took 6 bases off V and 5 bases off J, with a span of 10 bases between the germline ends. Measured from the cysteine to the phenylalanine, the CDR3 is 11 residues long. The entry retains the CDR3 DNA only, 33 bases that are in frame from base 1. The trial excluded patients who had a history of autoimmune disease or who were on systemic immunosuppression. Peripheral blood for TCR sequencing was collected from all dose cohorts at baseline, on cycle 4 day 1, and on cycle 7 day 1. The samples were drawn from a first-in-human, open-label, multicenter phase I dose-escalation trial of ivuxolimab. The trial enrolled adults with locally advanced or metastatic head and neck squamous cell, hepatocellular, melanoma or renal cell carcinoma. Before TCR sequencing, CD4+ and CD8+ T cells were separately sorted from peripheral blood.

A word on this clone: Its specific antigen is unknown. No per-base quality is available; no much larger clone lies one base away.

To sequence the TCRbeta CDR3 region, genomic DNA was isolated from the sorted cells. The immunoSEQ Assay was used for sequencing of TCRbeta CDR3 regions. This is the immuneACCESS table as TCRdb keeps it, with only in-frame sequences that have V and J called. A part of the clones is gone; compared with another copy, unresolved V genes explain less than half, and the rest is unexplained. Present in this sample are approximately 11,000 clones, 77% of which were seen just once. The ten largest clonotypes hold 16% of the sample. The chain is assembled from TRBV20-1 and TRBJ2-5; no D gene is confidently identified. The TCR sequence derives from an adult with an advanced solid tumor such as melanoma, head and neck, liver or kidney cancer. This material consisted of CD4+ or CD8+ T cells sorted from blood, taken in a trial of the OX40 agonist ivuxolimab. The CDR3 here reads CSAIWSETQYF. The DNA sequence reads TGCAGTGCCATTTGGTCCGAGACCCAGTACTTC.